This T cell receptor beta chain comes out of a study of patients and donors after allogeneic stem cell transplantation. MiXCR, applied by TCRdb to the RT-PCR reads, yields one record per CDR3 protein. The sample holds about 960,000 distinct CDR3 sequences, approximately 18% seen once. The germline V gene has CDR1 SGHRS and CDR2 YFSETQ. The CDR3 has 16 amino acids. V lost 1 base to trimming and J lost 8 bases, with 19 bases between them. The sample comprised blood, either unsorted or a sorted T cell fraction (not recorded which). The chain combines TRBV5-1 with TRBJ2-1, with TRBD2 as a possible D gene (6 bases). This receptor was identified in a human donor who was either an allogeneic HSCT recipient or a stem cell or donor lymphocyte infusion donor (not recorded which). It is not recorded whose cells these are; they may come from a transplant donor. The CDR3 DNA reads TGCGCCAGCAGCTTGTGCCTCCCGACTAGTCCGCATGAGCAGTTCTTC. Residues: CASSLCLPTSPHEQFF.